The rows below give T cell receptor beta chains drawn from one sample of a study of cytomegalovirus exposure and HLA in healthy donors. Sequencing was performed with immunoSEQ multiplex PCR; in TCRdb, only in-frame clones are kept and a portion is missing. The sample shows 94,000 or so clones, about 71% of them seen only once. Sequencing used PBMCs. These receptors all stem from a man between 60 and 70 years old in good health and CMV-seronegative. Each CDR3 is given with its conserved first and last residue. The D gene is left open where the match is weak. A row's size may be missing; if present it is once, few, many or a size class.

abundance: .
j_gene: TRBJ2-2
v_gene: TRBV5-4
d_gene: TRBD2
len: 16
CDR3nt: TGTGCCAGCAGCCGGGGGGGGACCCGGGACACCGGGGAGCTGTTTTTT
CDR3aa: CASSRGGTRDTGELFF

abundance: .
j_gene: TRBJ2-1
v_gene: TRBV5-1
d_gene: .
len: 14
CDR3nt: TGCGCCAGCAGCTTGGCGGGGGCCTACAATGAGCAGTTCTTC
CDR3aa: CASSLAGAYNEQFF

abundance: .
j_gene: TRBJ2-5
v_gene: TRBV5-6
d_gene: TRBD2
len: 14
CDR3nt: TGTGCCAGCAGCGGGGGACTAGCGGGAGCCCGCCAGTACTTC
CDR3aa: CASSGGLAGARQYF

abundance: .
j_gene: TRBJ2-7
v_gene: TRBV18
d_gene: .
len: 16
CDR3nt: TGTGCCAGCTCACCACTGACGGGAGATAGGGGTGACGAGCAGTACTTC
CDR3aa: CASSPLTGDRGDEQYF

abundance: .
j_gene: TRBJ1-6
v_gene: TRBV5-1
d_gene: .
len: 14
CDR3nt: TGCGCCAGCCGCGGGACTGGGGTTAATTCACCCCTCCACTTT
CDR3aa: CASRGTGVNSPLHF

abundance: few
j_gene: TRBJ2-7
v_gene: TRBV15
d_gene: TRBD1
len: 14
CDR3nt: TGTGCCACCAGCCTTGGACAGGGCTCCTACGAGCAGTACTTC
CDR3aa: CATSLGQGSYEQYF

abundance: .
j_gene: TRBJ1-3
v_gene: TRBV16
d_gene: .
len: 15
CDR3nt: TGTGCCAGCAGCCAATCCGGGGGATCTGGAAACACCATATATTTT
CDR3aa: CASSQSGGSGNTIYF

abundance: .
j_gene: TRBJ2-1
v_gene: TRBV6-6
d_gene: .
len: 16
CDR3nt: TGTGCCAGCAGTTCCACGGACGGGGGCTCCTACAATGAGCAGTTCTTC
CDR3aa: CASSSTDGGSYNEQFF

abundance: .
j_gene: TRBJ1-5
v_gene: TRBV19
d_gene: TRBD1
len: 15
CDR3nt: TGTGCCAGTAGTACCCAGGACAGGGGTGGTCAGCCCCAGCATTTT
CDR3aa: CASSTQDRGGQPQHF

abundance: .
j_gene: TRBJ1-5
v_gene: TRBV28
d_gene: TRBD1
len: 17
CDR3nt: TGTGCCAGCAGTCAATTGGGACAGGGGAGCCTCAATCAGCCCCAGCATTTT
CDR3aa: CASSQLGQGSLNQPQHF

abundance: .
j_gene: TRBJ1-5
v_gene: TRBV28
d_gene: .
len: 16
CDR3nt: TGTGCCAGCAGTACAGCGGGGGGAACCCTCCATCAGCCCCAGCATTTT
CDR3aa: CASSTAGGTLHQPQHF

abundance: .
j_gene: TRBJ2-3
v_gene: TRBV5-1
d_gene: .
len: 15
CDR3nt: TGCGCCAGCAGCTTGGCCTCGACTTTCACAGATACGCAGTATTTT
CDR3aa: CASSLASTFTDTQYF

abundance: .
j_gene: TRBJ2-3
v_gene: TRBV7-9
d_gene: .
len: 14
CDR3nt: TGTTCCAGCAGCTCAGAGCGGAGCACAGATACGCAGTATTTT
CDR3aa: CSSSSERSTDTQYF

abundance: .
j_gene: TRBJ2-7
v_gene: TRBV6-5
d_gene: .
len: 13
CDR3nt: TGTGCCAGCAGTGTTGTCAGCTCCTACGAGCAGTACTTC
CDR3aa: CASSVVSSYEQYF

abundance: .
j_gene: TRBJ1-1
v_gene: TRBV6-5
d_gene: .
len: 13
CDR3nt: TGTGCCAGCAGAAAAACAGGGTCCCCTGAAGCTTTCTTT
CDR3aa: CASRKTGSPEAFF

abundance: .
j_gene: TRBJ2-5
v_gene: TRBV2
d_gene: TRBD1
len: 14
CDR3nt: TGTGCCACCGCGGACAGGGGCGGAGGCGAGACCCAGTACTTC
CDR3aa: CATADRGGGETQYF

abundance: .
j_gene: TRBJ1-1
v_gene: TRBV29-1
d_gene: .
len: 14
CDR3nt: TGCAGCGTTGAAGTCGGGGGGGGGAACACTGAAGCTTTCTTT
CDR3aa: CSVEVGGGNTEAFF

abundance: .
j_gene: TRBJ2-5
v_gene: TRBV7-2
d_gene: TRBD1
len: 19
CDR3nt: TGTGCCAGCAGCTTAGGACCAGGACAGGGAGAATCTCTCGGAGAGACCCAGTACTTC
CDR3aa: CASSLGPGQGESLGETQYF

abundance: .
j_gene: TRBJ2-1
v_gene: TRBV10-3
d_gene: .
len: 16
CDR3nt: TGTGCCATCAGGGGCCTGGGCAGGGGCGACAACGATGAGCAGTTCTTC
CDR3aa: CAIRGLGRGDNDEQFF

abundance: .
j_gene: TRBJ1-1
v_gene: TRBV7-2
d_gene: TRBD1
len: 12
CDR3nt: TGTGCCAGCAGCCAGACAGGGAGTGAAGCTTTCTTT
CDR3aa: CASSQTGSEAFF

abundance: .
j_gene: TRBJ2-1
v_gene: TRBV10-3
d_gene: .
len: 12
CDR3nt: TGTGCCATCAGTGAGTCGAGGTATGAGCAGTTCTTC
CDR3aa: CAISESRYEQFF

abundance: .
j_gene: TRBJ1-1
v_gene: TRBV6-5
d_gene: .
len: 11
CDR3nt: TGTGCCAGCATTAGGGGTACTACGTCTTTCTTT
CDR3aa: CASIRGTTSFF

abundance: few
j_gene: TRBJ2-2
v_gene: TRBV9
d_gene: TRBD2
len: 16
CDR3nt: TGTGCCAGCAGCCCGGTAGGACTAGCGGGAGCCGGGGAGCTGTTTTTT
CDR3aa: CASSPVGLAGAGELFF

abundance: .
j_gene: TRBJ1-2
v_gene: TRBV5-4
d_gene: .
len: 14
CDR3nt: TGTGCCAGCAGCTTGGTTGGGGGCGGTGGTGGCTACACCTTC
CDR3aa: CASSLVGGGGGYTF

abundance: .
j_gene: TRBJ1-2
v_gene: TRBV19
d_gene: TRBD1
len: 15
CDR3nt: TGTGCCAGTAGTTCGACAGGGGGCGCGGGGGATGGCTACACCTTC
CDR3aa: CASSSTGGAGDGYTF

abundance: .
j_gene: TRBJ2-2
v_gene: TRBV28
d_gene: TRBD2
len: 16
CDR3nt: TGTGCCAGCAGTTTAGAGGCTAGCGGGGGTTCCGGGGAGCTGTTTTTT
CDR3aa: CASSLEASGGSGELFF

abundance: .
j_gene: TRBJ1-2
v_gene: TRBV29-1
d_gene: .
len: 13
CDR3nt: TGCAGCGTTGAGCGTCAGGGTCCCTATGGCTACACCTTC
CDR3aa: CSVERQGPYGYTF

abundance: .
j_gene: TRBJ2-3
v_gene: TRBV5-1
d_gene: TRBD2
len: 14
CDR3nt: TGCGCCAGCAGCGTTAGCGGGGGGGAAGATACGCAGTATTTT
CDR3aa: CASSVSGGEDTQYF

abundance: .
j_gene: TRBJ1-2
v_gene: TRBV9
d_gene: TRBD1
len: 13
CDR3nt: TGTGCCAGCAGCGTAGGGGACAGGGAAAACTACACCTTC
CDR3aa: CASSVGDRENYTF

abundance: .
j_gene: TRBJ1-2
v_gene: TRBV5-4
d_gene: TRBD1
len: 15
CDR3nt: TGTGCCAGCAGCGTGATGACAGGGGGCGCGGATCGCTACACCTTC
CDR3aa: CASSVMTGGADRYTF

abundance: once
j_gene: TRBJ1-4
v_gene: TRBV27
d_gene: .
len: 13
CDR3nt: TGTGCCAGCATGCTACAGGGTAATGAAAAACTGTTTTTT
CDR3aa: CASMLQGNEKLFF

abundance: .
j_gene: TRBJ1-5
v_gene: TRBV19
d_gene: TRBD1
len: 16
CDR3nt: TGTGCCAGTAGTAATTGGCAGGGGGGCGTCAATCAGCCCCAGCATTTT
CDR3aa: CASSNWQGGVNQPQHF

abundance: .
j_gene: TRBJ2-7
v_gene: TRBV6-1
d_gene: TRBD1
len: 13
CDR3nt: TGTGCCAGCAGTGCCGCCGGGACAGCAAAAAAGTACTTC
CDR3aa: CASSAAGTAKKYF

abundance: .
j_gene: TRBJ1-1
v_gene: TRBV19
d_gene: .
len: 14
CDR3nt: TGTGCCAGTCATACAGGGCCGGCGGACACTGAAGCTTTCTTT
CDR3aa: CASHTGPADTEAFF

abundance: .
j_gene: TRBJ1-4
v_gene: TRBV7-9
d_gene: .
len: 12
CDR3nt: TGTGCCAGCAGCCTTTCCAATGAAAAACTGTTTTTT
CDR3aa: CASSLSNEKLFF

abundance: .
j_gene: TRBJ2-7
v_gene: TRBV2
d_gene: TRBD2
len: 14
CDR3nt: TGTGCCAGCAGGACTAGCGGGGGCTCCTACGAGCAGTACTTC
CDR3aa: CASRTSGGSYEQYF

abundance: .
j_gene: TRBJ2-2
v_gene: TRBV5-1
d_gene: .
len: 13
CDR3nt: TGCGCCAGCAGCTTCAGGGGCACCGGGGAGCTGTTTTTT
CDR3aa: CASSFRGTGELFF

abundance: .
j_gene: TRBJ1-2
v_gene: TRBV19
d_gene: TRBD1
len: 15
CDR3nt: TGTGCCAGTAGTACCGGGGACAGGGCTTTGTATGGCTACACCTTC
CDR3aa: CASSTGDRALYGYTF

abundance: .
j_gene: TRBJ2-5
v_gene: TRBV9
d_gene: TRBD1
len: 17
CDR3nt: TGTGCCAGCAGCGTAGGTATCGACAGGGGCGATCGAGAGACCCAGTACTTC
CDR3aa: CASSVGIDRGDRETQYF

abundance: .
j_gene: TRBJ2-7
v_gene: TRBV6-6
d_gene: .
len: 14
CDR3nt: TGTGCCAGCAGTTCCTTCCGAGGAACCTACGAGCAGTACTTC
CDR3aa: CASSSFRGTYEQYF

abundance: .
j_gene: TRBJ2-3
v_gene: TRBV19
d_gene: .
len: 13
CDR3nt: TGTGCCAGCTCTACCACTAGCACAGATACGCAGTATTTT
CDR3aa: CASSTTSTDTQYF

abundance: .
j_gene: TRBJ2-7
v_gene: TRBV5-1
d_gene: .
len: 14
CDR3nt: TGCGCCAGCAGCCAGGCGGGGATTACCTACGAGCAGTACTTC
CDR3aa: CASSQAGITYEQYF

abundance: .
j_gene: TRBJ2-5
v_gene: TRBV9
d_gene: .
len: 15
CDR3nt: TGTGCCAGCAGCGTAGGGGCCGGACAGCAAGAGACCCAGTACTTC
CDR3aa: CASSVGAGQQETQYF

abundance: .
j_gene: TRBJ2-3
v_gene: TRBV6-1
d_gene: TRBD2
len: 15
CDR3nt: TGTGCCAGCAGCCTTAGCGGGGGGCCCACAGATACGCAGTATTTT
CDR3aa: CASSLSGGPTDTQYF

abundance: .
j_gene: TRBJ2-7
v_gene: TRBV6-5
d_gene: .
len: 14
CDR3nt: TGTGCCAGCAGGGAGGGGCTGACCTCCTACGAGCAGTACTTC
CDR3aa: CASREGLTSYEQYF

abundance: .
j_gene: TRBJ1-2
v_gene: TRBV20-1
d_gene: .
len: 11
CDR3nt: TGCAGTGCCCCCAAGTTGGGCAGCTACACCTTC
CDR3aa: CSAPKLGSYTF